This record looks at one T cell receptor beta chain sequence and its context. Its antigen is not known. Since a much larger clone is just one base distant, this may be a read error. This entry comes from a study of human T cells and chemical hapten exposure. Study-wide results and caveats: DPC sensitization left the count of TCRs above 1 in 1000 unchanged. It was expanded TCRs that formed significantly more large CDR3 similarity clusters than controls did.

This CDR3 is 14 amino acids long. Germline V gene sequence: CDR1 SGHTA, CDR2 FQGNSA. The V end lost 1 base, the J end lost 3 bases, and 7 bases lay between the germline ends. Time point defined: patch test 3, about 24 weeks after DPC sensitization. Treatment: therapeutic diphenylcyclopropenone sensitization with weekly scalp DPC. Venepuncture was done earlier than the placement of each patch test. Alopecia patients deemed DPC-suitable, aged 18 to 70, excluding pregnancy. TCRdb reanalysed the RACE reads using MiXCR and keeps one entry per CDR3 protein. The sample consists of approximately 80,000 distinct CDR3 sequences, less than 14% of them appearing once.

This TCR was sampled from a woman between 45 and 65 years old with alopecia areata. Some clones in this sample may be carry-over from other donors' samples. V is TRBV7-2 and J is TRBJ2-4; possible D gene TRBD2, 6 bases. The sequences come from whole blood, collected in connection with sensitization to the hapten diphenylcyclopropenone (DPC). The CDR3 reads CASSLGGGKNIQYF. Here the CDR3 DNA reads TGTGCCAGCAGCTTAGGGGGAGGCAAAAACATTCAGTACTTC.